The 22 T cell receptor beta chains reported below all come from one sample, sequenced in a study of blood T cell repertoires in COVID-19. Data came from immunoSEQ multiplex PCR; TCRdb stores just in-frame clones and leaves some out. Among some 100,000 clones listed, about 86% were seen once. Sequenced: peripheral blood. These receptors came from a woman in her 70s with acute or convalescent COVID-19.

The chain recombines TRBV27 with TRBJ2-7, with 10 bases lining up with TRBD1. J lost 6 bases, V lost 1 base, and 15 bases had no gene match. Germline values: CDR1 MNHEY, CDR2 SMNVEV (reference sequence). The CDR3 consists of 18 residues. This CDR3 is CASSLYRDRGSTSTEQYF. CDR3 in DNA: TGTGCCAGCAGTTTATATCGGGACAGGGGATCCACCTCTACCGAGCAGTACTTC.

A single count supports this clone. This CDR3 is CAISESGGGAEAFF. In DNA form, the CDR3 reads TGTGCCATCAGTGAGTCGGGAGGTGGGGCTGAAGCTTTCTTT. The rearrangement links TRBV10-3 to TRBJ1-1; D is undetermined. The CDR3 loop spans 14 amino acids. Germline lookup yields CDR1 ENHRY and CDR2 SYGVKD. The V end was cut by 0 bases, the J end by 6 bases, with 11 bases between.

This chain connects TRBV20-1 to TRBJ2-5; D not certain. From germline, CDR1 is DFQATT and CDR2 SNEGSKA (reference sequence). V was trimmed by 4 bases and J by 4 bases, leaving 7 bases between them. The CDR3 sequence is 11 residues long. The DNA of the CDR3 is TGCAGTGCTACACCTAGAGAGACCCAGTACTTC. Residues: CSATPRETQYF.

The genes are TRBV9 and TRBJ1-3, with 7 bases fitting TRBD1. The CDR3 sequence is 15 residues long. CDR1 and CDR2 from the germline V gene are SGDLS and YYNGEE. Trimming cost V 4 bases and J 3 bases; bases outside gene matches: 7. The CDR3 sequence is CASSPPGQLGNTIYF. The CDR3 DNA sequence: TGTGCCAGCAGCCCCCCGGGACAGCTTGGAAACACCATATATTTT.

The chain combines TRBV3-1 (or the pseudogene TRBV3-2) with TRBJ1-5; D is uncertain. Germline CDR1 is LGHDT and CDR2 is YNNKEL (reference sequence). The CDR3 length is 13 residues. V was pared by 1 base and J by 5 bases, with 6 bases between. The CDR3 DNA follows: TGTGCCAGCAGCCAAGGACTGTATCAGCCCCAGCATTTT. Translating it yields CASSQGLYQPQHF.

The V gene is TRBV30, the J gene TRBJ2-7, with 7 bases identical to TRBD2. This CDR3 comprises 13 residues. The J segment lost 3 bases and the V segment lost 3 bases, leaving 5 bases of the junction unmatched. Germline lookup yields CDR1 GTSNPN and CDR2 SVGIG (reference sequence). CDR3 nucleotide sequence: TGTGCCTGGAGCTGGGGGAGGGGCTACGAGCAGTACTTC. Its translation: CAWSWGRGYEQYF.

The chain joins TRBV2 to TRBJ2-4; 8 nucleotides align to TRBD1. V lost 8 bases, J lost 0 bases, and 6 bases stayed unmatched. From germline, CDR1 is SNHLY and CDR2 FYNNEI. The CDR3 sequence is 15 residues long. CDR3 sequence (DNA): TGTGCCAGCGCCGGGGACAGGCTAGCCAAAAACATTCAGTACTTC. It specifies CASAGDRLAKNIQYF. The variable domain in full, completed from reference TRBV2 and TRBJ2-4, reads EPEVTQTPSHQVTQMGQEVILRCVPISNHLYFYWYRQILGQKVEFLVSFYNNEISEKSEIFDDQFSVERPDGSNFTLKIRSTKLEDSAMYFCASAGDRLAKNIQYFGAGTRLSVL.

The J gene is TRBJ2-1, the V gene TRBV12-3 or TRBV12-4; unclear D gene. The CDR3 is 12 amino acids. Trimming took off 4 bases at V and 6 bases at J, with 7 bases between the two ends. CDR3 sequence reads: CASSSPFNEQFF. In DNA form, the CDR3 reads TGTGCCAGCAGTTCTCCCTTCAATGAGCAGTTCTTC.

The rearrangement uses TRBV11-2 and TRBJ2-7, with a tentative D call TRBD1 (8 bases). CDR3 length: 15 amino acids. Trimming took off 5 bases at V and 5 bases at J, with 19 bases between the two ends. The V gene's germline CDR1 is SGHAT and CDR2 FQNNGV. CDR3: CASSGGDRRRNEQYF. In DNA form, the CDR3 reads TGTGCCAGCAGCGGGGGGGACAGGCGCAGAAACGAGCAGTACTTC.

The V call is TRBV9, the J call TRBJ2-5; D is unresolved. From germline, CDR1 is SGDLS and CDR2 YYNGEE. The length of the CDR3 is 16 residues. Trimming stripped 3 bases from V and 1 base from J, with 16 bases between. The CDR3 DNA is TGTGCCAGCAGCGCCCGAAGCAGGTTTGGCCAAGAGACCCAGTACTTC. This encodes CASSARSRFGQETQYF.

The gene calls are TRBV11-2 and TRBJ2-5, with D perhaps TRBD2 (5 bases). V was pared by 2 bases and J by 7 bases, with 14 bases between. The CDR3 runs to 14 residues. From germline, CDR1 is SGHAT and CDR2 FQNNGV. The CDR3 is CASSLSPQRGTQYF. The CDR3 nucleotides are TGTGCCAGCAGCTTATCCCCCCAACGGGGGACCCAGTACTTC.

The genes are TRBV9 and TRBJ1-1, with D possibly TRBD1 on 6 matching bases. V dropped 2 bases and J dropped 1 base, with 12 bases sitting between them. Germline V gene data show CDR1 as SGDLS and CDR2 as YYNGEE. The CDR3 runs to 15 residues. This CDR3 is CASSVYGTPNTEAFF. The CDR3, as DNA: TGTGCCAGCAGCGTTTACGGGACACCGAACACTGAAGCTTTCTTT.

Of note for this clone: One end of the junction does not line up with germline, which may come from a read error. The chain uses TRBV12-3 or TRBV12-4 and TRBJ2-1, with 7 bases aligning to TRBD2. The CDR3 contains 13 residues. The CDR3 reads CASTFTGRGYNIF. CDR3 coding DNA: TGTGCCAGCACTTTCACCGGGCGGGGGTATAATATCTTC.

The V gene is TRBV19, the J gene TRBJ2-2; TRBD2 matches at 9 bases. The germline CDR1 and CDR2 sequences are LNHDA and SQIVND (reference sequence). Trimming cost V 5 bases and J 2 bases; bases outside gene matches: 6. The CDR3 has 16 amino acids. The CDR3 nucleotides are TGTGCCAGTAGTGACCTGACTAGCGGCAACACCGGGGAGCTGTTTTTT. It yields the protein CASSDLTSGNTGELFF.

This clone is a singleton in its sample. V usage is TRBV30 and J usage is TRBJ2-2; TRBD2 matches at 8 bases. Germline assignment: CDR1 GTSNPN and CDR2 SVGIG (reference sequence). The CDR3 totals 15 residues. V trimming: 3 bases; J trimming: 0 bases; junction bases outside the gene matches: 3. The DNA of the CDR3 is TGTGCCTGGAGAGTCGGGAGGGCGAACACCGGGGAGCTGTTTTTT. As protein: CAWRVGRANTGELFF.

The CDR3 sequence: CASSQGLAVFEQYF. CDR3 bases: TGTGCCAGCAGCCAAGGACTAGCGGTTTTTGAGCAGTACTTC. The rearrangement links TRBV14 to TRBJ2-7; 9 nucleotides match TRBD2. The CDR3 has 14 residues. CDR1 and CDR2 from the germline V gene are SGHDN and FVKESK. The V gene end was trimmed by 1 base and the J gene end by 7 bases; junction bases not matched to a gene: 5.

This rearrangement joins TRBV2 to TRBJ1-2, with 7 nucleotides matching TRBD1. Losses at the gene ends were 6 bases for V and 10 bases for J; bases not matched to a gene: 20. From germline, CDR1 is SNHLY and CDR2 FYNNEI. This CDR3 contains 16 residues. This CDR3 is CASRLNRDSKYLFYTF. In DNA form, the CDR3 reads TGTGCCAGCAGATTAAACCGGGACAGCAAATACTTGTTCTACACCTTC. Full variable domain (outside the CDR3, taken from reference TRBV2 and TRBJ1-2): EPEVTQTPSHQVTQMGQEVILRCVPISNHLYFYWYRQILGQKVEFLVSFYNNEISEKSEIFDDQFSVERPDGSNFTLKIRSTKLEDSAMYFCASRLNRDSKYLFYTFGSGTRLTVV.

This chain joins TRBV6-5 and TRBJ2-7, with TRBD2 matching over 13 bases. The CDR3 sequence is 16 residues long. J gave up 3 bases and V 0 bases, and 2 bases lay outside the gene matches. The V gene's germline CDR1 is MNHEY and CDR2 SVGAGI. CDR3 sequence: CASSYSGTSGNYEQYF. The CDR3 DNA reads TGTGCCAGCAGTTACTCCGGGACTAGCGGGAACTACGAGCAGTACTTC.

This clone was observed once. The gene calls are TRBV15 and TRBJ2-7, with 11 bases fitting TRBD2. This CDR3 spans 16 amino acids. V lost 3 bases and J lost 6; bases outside the gene matches: 10. CDR1 and CDR2 from the germline V gene are LNHNV and YYDKDF (reference sequence). The CDR3 loop reads CATSSFYSGRAIEQYF. The CDR3 coding sequence is TGTGCCACCAGCAGCTTCTATAGCGGGAGGGCTATCGAGCAGTACTTC.

The chain joins TRBV6-5 to TRBJ1-2; 7 bases align to TRBD1. CDR1 and CDR2 (germline): MNHEY, SVGAGI. This CDR3 region has 14 residues. J gave up 10 bases and V 10 bases, and 18 bases lay outside the gene matches. The CDR3 protein is CAIGEPGQRLDYTF. CDR3 in DNA: TGTGCCATTGGGGAACCGGGACAGAGATTGGACTACACCTTC.

The CDR3 reads CASRGTGKIQPQHF. In nucleotides, the CDR3 is TGTGCCAGCAGGGGGACAGGGAAAATACAGCCCCAGCATTTT. V gene TRBV6-5 combines with J gene TRBJ1-5; 9 nucleotides line up with TRBD1. With 6 bases clipped from V and 7 bases from J, the junction kept 7 bases outside the gene matches. Germline CDR1 is MNHEY and CDR2 is SVGAGI. This CDR3 spans 14 amino acids.

The chain uses TRBV7-6 and TRBJ2-2, with 8 bases aligning to TRBD1. The CDR3 has 16 amino acids. The germline CDR1 and CDR2 sequences are SGHVS and FNYEAQ. With V trimmed by 2 bases and J by 5 bases, 7 bases remained unmatched. CDR3 sequence (DNA): TGTGCCAGCAGCTTACAATCAGGGGGCCAAACCGGGGAGCTGTTTTTT. This sequence encodes CASSLQSGGQTGELFF.